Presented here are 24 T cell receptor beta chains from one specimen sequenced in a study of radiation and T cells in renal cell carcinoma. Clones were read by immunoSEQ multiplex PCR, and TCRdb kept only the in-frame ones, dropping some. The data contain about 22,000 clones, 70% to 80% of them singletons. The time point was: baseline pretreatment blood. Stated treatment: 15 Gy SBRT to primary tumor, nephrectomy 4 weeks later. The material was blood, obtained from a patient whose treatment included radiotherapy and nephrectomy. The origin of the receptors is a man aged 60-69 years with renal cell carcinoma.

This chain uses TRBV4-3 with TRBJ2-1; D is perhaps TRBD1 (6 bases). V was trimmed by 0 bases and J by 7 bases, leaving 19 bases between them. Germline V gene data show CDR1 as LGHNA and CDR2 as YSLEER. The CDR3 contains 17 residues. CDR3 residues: CASSQDLGGVVGNEQFF. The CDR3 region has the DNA TGCGCCAGCAGCCAAGATCTAGGGGGAGTGGTTGGGAATGAGCAGTTCTTC.

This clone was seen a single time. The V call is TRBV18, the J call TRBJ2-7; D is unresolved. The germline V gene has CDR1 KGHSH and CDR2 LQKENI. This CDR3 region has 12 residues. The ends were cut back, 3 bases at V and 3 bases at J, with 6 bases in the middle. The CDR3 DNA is TGTGCCAGCTCACCCGACCGCTACGAGCAGTACTTC. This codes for CASSPDRYEQYF.

The CDR3 is CASSPNQEGNYGYTF. The CDR3 DNA is TGTGCCAGCTCACCCAACCAGGAGGGGAACTATGGCTACACCTTC. The chain joins TRBV18 to TRBJ1-2; maybe TRBD1 (5 bases). Germline lookup yields CDR1 KGHSH and CDR2 LQKENI. This CDR3 contains 15 residues. V was pared by 3 bases and J by 2 bases, with 13 bases between.

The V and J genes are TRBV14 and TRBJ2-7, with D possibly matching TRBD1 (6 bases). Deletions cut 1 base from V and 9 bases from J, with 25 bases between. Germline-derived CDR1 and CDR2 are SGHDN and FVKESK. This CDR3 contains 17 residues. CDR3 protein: CASSQVGRVGQRSSQYF. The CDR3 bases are TGTGCCAGCAGCCAAGTGGGCCGCGTGGGACAAAGGTCGTCGCAGTACTTC.

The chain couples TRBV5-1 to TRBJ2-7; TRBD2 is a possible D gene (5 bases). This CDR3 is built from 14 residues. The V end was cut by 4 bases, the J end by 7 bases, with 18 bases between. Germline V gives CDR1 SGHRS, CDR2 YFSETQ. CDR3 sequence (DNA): TGCGCCAGCAGCGTTGGACTCGACGGAGGTGAGCAGTACTTC. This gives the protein CASSVGLDGGEQYF.

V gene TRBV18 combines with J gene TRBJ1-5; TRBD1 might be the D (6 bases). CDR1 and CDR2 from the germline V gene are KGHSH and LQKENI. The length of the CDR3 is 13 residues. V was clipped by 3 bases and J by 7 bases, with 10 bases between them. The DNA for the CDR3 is TGTGCCAGCTCACCTACAGGGCCCCAGCCCCAGCATTTT. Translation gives CASSPTGPQPQHF.

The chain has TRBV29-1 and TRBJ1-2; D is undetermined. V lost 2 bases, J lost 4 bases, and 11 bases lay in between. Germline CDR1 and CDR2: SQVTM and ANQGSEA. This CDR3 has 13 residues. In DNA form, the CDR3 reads TGCAGCGTTGAATATCCCTTGGGCTATGGCTACACCTTC. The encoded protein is CSVEYPLGYGYTF.

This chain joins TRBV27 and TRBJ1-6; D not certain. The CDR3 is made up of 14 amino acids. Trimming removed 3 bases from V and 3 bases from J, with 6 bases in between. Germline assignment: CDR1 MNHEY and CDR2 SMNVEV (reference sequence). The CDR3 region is CASSFALYNSPLHF. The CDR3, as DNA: TGTGCCAGCAGTTTTGCACTCTATAATTCACCCCTCCACTTT.

CDR3 DNA sequence: TGTGCCAGTCAGAACCAGGGACAGGGGGCTGCCGGCTACACCTTC. Residues: CASQNQGQGAAGYTF. J is TRBJ1-2 and V is TRBV19; 12 positions agree with TRBD1. Looked up from germline, CDR1 is LNHDA and CDR2 is SQIVND (reference sequence). V trimming: 8 bases; J trimming: 8 bases; junction bases outside the gene matches: 12. The CDR3 runs to 15 residues.

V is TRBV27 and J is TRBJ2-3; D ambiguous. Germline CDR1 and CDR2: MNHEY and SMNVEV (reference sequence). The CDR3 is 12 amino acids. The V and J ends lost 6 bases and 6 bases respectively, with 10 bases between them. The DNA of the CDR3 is TGTGCCAGCAGCCAAGCTGGGGATACGCAGTATTTT. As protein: CASSQAGDTQYF.

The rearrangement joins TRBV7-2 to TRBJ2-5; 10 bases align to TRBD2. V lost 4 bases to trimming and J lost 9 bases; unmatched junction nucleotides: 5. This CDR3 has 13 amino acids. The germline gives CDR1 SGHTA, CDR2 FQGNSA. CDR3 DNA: TGTGCCAGCAGCTCTAGCGGGGGCACAGCCCAGTACTTC. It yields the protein CASSSSGGTAQYF.

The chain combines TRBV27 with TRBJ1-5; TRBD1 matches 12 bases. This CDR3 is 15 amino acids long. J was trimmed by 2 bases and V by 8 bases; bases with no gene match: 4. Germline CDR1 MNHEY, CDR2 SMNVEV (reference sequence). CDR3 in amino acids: CASGDRGHGNQPQHF. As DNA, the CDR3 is TGTGCCAGCGGGGACAGGGGGCACGGCAATCAGCCCCAGCATTTT.

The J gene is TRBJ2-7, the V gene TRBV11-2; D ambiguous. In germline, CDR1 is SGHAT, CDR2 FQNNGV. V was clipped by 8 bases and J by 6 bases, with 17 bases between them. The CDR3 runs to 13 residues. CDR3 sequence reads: CASEGRPSVEQYF. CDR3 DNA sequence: TGTGCCAGCGAAGGGCGCCCCTCCGTCGAGCAGTACTTC. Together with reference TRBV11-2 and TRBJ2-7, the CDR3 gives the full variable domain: EAGVAQSPRYKIIEKRQSVAFWCNPISGHATLYWYQQILGQGPKLLIQFQNNGVVDDSQLPKDRFSAERLKGVDSTLKIQPAKLEDSAVYLCASEGRPSVEQYFGPGTRLTVT.

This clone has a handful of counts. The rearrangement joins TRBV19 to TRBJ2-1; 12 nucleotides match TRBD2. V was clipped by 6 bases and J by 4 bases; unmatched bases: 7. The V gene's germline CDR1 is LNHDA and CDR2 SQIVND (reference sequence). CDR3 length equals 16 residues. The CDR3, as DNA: TGTGCCAGTAGCCTAGGGACTAGCGGGCTTTACAATGAGCAGTTCTTC. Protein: CASSLGTSGLYNEQFF.

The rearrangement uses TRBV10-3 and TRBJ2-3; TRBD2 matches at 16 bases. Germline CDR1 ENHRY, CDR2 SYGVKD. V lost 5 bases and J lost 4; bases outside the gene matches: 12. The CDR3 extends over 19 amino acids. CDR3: CAISQPGTSGRGDPDTQYF. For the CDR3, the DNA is TGTGCCATCAGTCAGCCCGGGACTAGCGGGAGGGGGGACCCAGATACGCAGTATTTT.

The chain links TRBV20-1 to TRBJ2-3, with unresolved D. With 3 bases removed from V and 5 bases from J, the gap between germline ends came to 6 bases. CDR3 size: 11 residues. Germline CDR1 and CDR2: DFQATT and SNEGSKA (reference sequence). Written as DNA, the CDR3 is TGCAGTGCTAGTCTGGGAGATACGCAGTATTTT. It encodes CSASLGDTQYF.

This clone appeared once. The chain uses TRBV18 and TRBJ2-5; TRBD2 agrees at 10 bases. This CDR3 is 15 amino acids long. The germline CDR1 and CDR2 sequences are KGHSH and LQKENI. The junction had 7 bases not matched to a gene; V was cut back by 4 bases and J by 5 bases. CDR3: CASSRNPGLAETQYF. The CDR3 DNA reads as TGTGCCAGCTCACGGAATCCGGGACTAGCGGAGACCCAGTACTTC.

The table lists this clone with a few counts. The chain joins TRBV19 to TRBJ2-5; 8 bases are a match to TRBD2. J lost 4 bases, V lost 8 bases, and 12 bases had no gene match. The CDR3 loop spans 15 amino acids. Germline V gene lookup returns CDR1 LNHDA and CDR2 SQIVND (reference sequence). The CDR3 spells CASGRNGGARETQYF. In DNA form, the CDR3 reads TGTGCCAGTGGGCGTAACGGGGGGGCCCGAGAGACCCAGTACTTC.

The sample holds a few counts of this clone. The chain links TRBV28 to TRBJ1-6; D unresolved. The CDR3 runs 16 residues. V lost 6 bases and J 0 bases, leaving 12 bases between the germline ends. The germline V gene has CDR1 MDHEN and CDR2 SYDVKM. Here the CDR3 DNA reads TGTGCCAGCAGGTTTGGCTCGGCCTCCTATAATTCACCCCTCCACTTT. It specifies CASRFGSASYNSPLHF.

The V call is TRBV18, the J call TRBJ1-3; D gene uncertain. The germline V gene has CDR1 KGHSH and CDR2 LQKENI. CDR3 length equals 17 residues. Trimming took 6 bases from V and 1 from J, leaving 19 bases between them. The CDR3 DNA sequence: TGTGCCAGCTCGCTTCTCAGCCCAGACCTATCTGGAAACACCATATATTTT. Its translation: CASSLLSPDLSGNTIYF.

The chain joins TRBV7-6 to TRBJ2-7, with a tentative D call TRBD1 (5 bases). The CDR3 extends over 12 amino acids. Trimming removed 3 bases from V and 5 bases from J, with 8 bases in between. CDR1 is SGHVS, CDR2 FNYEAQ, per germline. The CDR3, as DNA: TGTGCCAGCAGCTTTGGGGCGAACGAGCAGTACTTC. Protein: CASSFGANEQYF.

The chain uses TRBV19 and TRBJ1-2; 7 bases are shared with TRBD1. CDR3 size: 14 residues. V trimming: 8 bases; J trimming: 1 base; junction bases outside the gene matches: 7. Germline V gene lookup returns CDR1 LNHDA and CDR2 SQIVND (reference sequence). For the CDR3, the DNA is TGTGCCAGTGACCCAGGGGGACGTAACTATGGCTACACCTTC. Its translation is CASDPGGRNYGYTF.

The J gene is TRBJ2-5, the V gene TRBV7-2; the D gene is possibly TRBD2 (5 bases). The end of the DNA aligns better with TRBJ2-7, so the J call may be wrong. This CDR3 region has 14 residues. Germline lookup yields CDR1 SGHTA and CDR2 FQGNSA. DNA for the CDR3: TGTGCCAGCAGCTTAGCAGGGAGTTTCTACGAGCAGTACTTC. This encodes CASSLAGSFYEQYF.

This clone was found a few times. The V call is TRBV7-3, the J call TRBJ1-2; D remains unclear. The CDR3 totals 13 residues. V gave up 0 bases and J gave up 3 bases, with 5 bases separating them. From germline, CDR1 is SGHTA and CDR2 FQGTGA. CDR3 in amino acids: CASSLTRDYGYTF. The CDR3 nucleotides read TGTGCCAGCAGCTTAACTCGGGACTATGGCTACACCTTC.